The clone carrying this T cell receptor (beta chain) was found a few times. The antigen is not known. This specimen comes from a study of T cell responses to AZD1222 COVID-19 vaccine. Broader study findings: In a largely white British group with more females than males, clonal diversity was possibly underestimated. Repertoire sampling was restricted to post-peak T cell response timepoints. Within unmutated variant regions lay the reported targets of nearly half of spike-specific TCRs.

The data were produced by immunoSEQ multiplex PCR, yet TCRdb's version contains in-frame clones alone and is incomplete. Of some 190,000 clones listed, 85% to 90% were seen once; the top ten hold around 6.9%. Germline V CDR1 and CDR2: SGHNT, YYREEE (reference sequence). V gave up 4 bases and J gave up 1 base, with 23 bases separating them. The CDR3 is 18 residues long. The TCR originated in an adult in good health. The rearrangement links TRBV5-4 to TRBJ1-1; possibly TRBD1 for D (5 bases). The specimen was peripheral blood, collected on day 0 of AZD1222 vaccination. Written as DNA, the CDR3 is TGTGCCAGCAGCGGCCTGACAGAACAGCGGTTGGGGAACACTGAAGCTTTCTTT. Amino acids: CASSGLTEQRLGNTEAFF.